These 18 T cell receptor beta chains were sequenced from one sample in a study of T cells after yellow fever vaccination. Each CDR3 protein is one row after TCRdb ran MiXCR on the 5' RACE reads. The sample holds approximately 330,000 distinct CDR3 sequences, about 12% seen once. The sequencing here drew on CD4+ T cells sorted from PBMCs, taken 15 days after the yellow fever booster vaccination. All receptors come from a man aged 18 to 35 who received the YFV17D yellow fever vaccine.

The rearrangement joins TRBV12-3 or TRBV12-4 to TRBJ1-1, with 12 bases identical to TRBD1. CDR3 size: 17 residues. Losses at the gene ends were 5 bases for V and 1 base for J; bases not matched to a gene: 8. The CDR3 loop is CASSNRDRGPSNTEAFF. CDR3 in DNA: TGTGCCAGCAGTAACCGGGACAGGGGGCCTTCGAACACTGAAGCTTTCTTT.

The genes are TRBV20-1 and TRBJ1-3; perhaps TRBD1 as D (5 bases). Per the germline V gene, CDR1 is DFQATT and CDR2 is SNEGSKA (reference sequence). This CDR3 has 14 residues. V lost 5 bases, J lost 8 bases, and 19 bases lay in between. The CDR3 sequence is CSAVRTGRADTIYF. The CDR3 nucleotides are TGCAGTGCTGTAAGAACTGGCAGGGCAGACACCATATATTTT.

The chain uses TRBV7-8 and TRBJ1-5; 10 nucleotides agree with TRBD1. This CDR3 is built from 15 residues. Germline V gene lookup returns CDR1 SGHVS and CDR2 FQNEAQ. V dropped 5 bases and J dropped 6; count of bases not matched to a gene: 7. The CDR3 here is CASSPDRGPGQPQHF. CDR3 DNA: TGTGCCAGCAGCCCTGACAGGGGGCCAGGTCAGCCCCAGCATTTT.

This clonotype turned up a few times. The genes are TRBV29-1 and TRBJ1-1; D gene ambiguous. V was clipped by 3 bases and J by 3 bases, with 11 bases between them. CDR3 size: 13 residues. Germline CDR1 reads SQVTM; CDR2 reads ANQGSEA. The CDR3: CSVDVRRDTEAFF. For the CDR3, the DNA is TGCAGCGTTGACGTCAGGCGAGACACTGAAGCTTTCTTT.

This clonotype was detected a few times. This sequence joins TRBV7-2 and TRBJ1-6; D gene ambiguous. Germline V gene data show CDR1 as SGHTA and CDR2 as FQGNSA. V was shortened by 4 bases and J by 0 bases, with 13 bases between the two germline ends. CDR3 length: 17 residues. The CDR3 loop reads CASSSLTGGSYNSPLHF. The CDR3 nucleotides are TGTGCCAGCAGCTCTCTTACCGGAGGCTCCTATAATTCACCCCTCCACTTT.

This clonotype was observed a few times. V usage is TRBV11-2 and J usage is TRBJ2-7, with TRBD2 matching over 11 bases. With V trimmed by 1 base and J by 0 bases, 5 bases remained unmatched. The CDR3 sequence is 17 residues long. The germline CDR1 and CDR2 sequences are SGHAT and FQNNGV. CDR3 nucleotide sequence: TGTGCCAGCAGCTTAGCCCTCGGGACTAGCGGCTCCTACGAGCAGTACTTC. It specifies CASSLALGTSGSYEQYF.

This clonotype was observed at least ten times. J is TRBJ2-5 and V is TRBV20-1; D uncertain. The CDR3 sequence is 10 residues long. V lost 4 bases and J lost 5, with 5 bases in between. In germline, CDR1 is DFQATT, CDR2 SNEGSKA (reference sequence). The CDR3 DNA follows: TGCAGTGCTACTTTGGAGACCCAGTACTTC. Its protein is CSATLETQYF.

V is TRBV4-1 and J is TRBJ1-6; tentatively, D is TRBD1 (6 bases). Germline assignment: CDR1 MGHRA and CDR2 YSYEKL. The CDR3 is 16 residues long. The V end was cut by 1 base, the J end by 8 bases, with 15 bases between. The DNA of the CDR3 is TGCGCCAGCAGCCAAGGGGCGGGGGCATGGGATTCACCCCTCCACTTT. It translates to CASSQGAGAWDSPLHF.

This clonotype has more than one count but fewer than ten. The chain links TRBV6-1 to TRBJ2-7, with D possibly being TRBD1 (5 bases). Trimming pared 2 bases from V and 5 bases from J, leaving 22 bases between. The CDR3 totals 17 residues. Germline CDR1 and CDR2: MNHNS and SASEGT. DNA of the CDR3: TGTGCCAGCAGTGAACGGCCGTCGTCCAGGGTGCCCCACGAGCAGTACTTC. Protein product: CASSERPSSRVPHEQYF.

The rearrangement links TRBV9 to TRBJ2-7; D call uncertain. The CDR3 is 14 residues long. Per the germline V gene, CDR1 is SGDLS and CDR2 is YYNGEE. Trimming removed 0 bases from V and 2 bases from J, with 9 bases in between. DNA of the CDR3: TGTGCCAGCAGCGTAGACGTCTTCCCCTACGAGCAGTACTTC. This gives the protein CASSVDVFPYEQYF. Drawing the rest from reference TRBV9 and TRBJ2-7, the complete variable domain is DSGVTQTPKHLITATGQRVTLRCSPRSGDLSVYWYQQSLDQGLQFLIQYYNGEERAKGNILERFSAQQFPDLHSELNLSSLELGDSALYFCASSVDVFPYEQYFGPGTRLTVT.

This clonotype has only a few counts. The CDR3 DNA reads as TGTGCCAGCAGCTTTTACGGGGCCGGGGAGCTGTTTTTT. Encoded protein: CASSFYGAGELFF. V gene TRBV11-1 combines with J gene TRBJ2-2, with a tentative D call TRBD2 (5 bases). V was cut by 3 bases and J by 6 bases, with 8 bases left in between. The CDR3 extends over 13 amino acids. Germline-derived CDR1 and CDR2 are SGHAT and FQDESV (reference sequence).

The gene calls are TRBV19 and TRBJ1-1, with a possible D match to TRBD1 (5 bases). V was trimmed by 6 bases and J by 4 bases, leaving 18 bases between them. Per the germline V gene, CDR1 is LNHDA and CDR2 is SQIVND (reference sequence). The CDR3 runs to 15 residues. CDR3 amino acids: CASSTTRGFGTEAFF. The DNA for the CDR3 is TGTGCCAGTAGCACAACGAGGGGTTTTGGCACTGAAGCTTTCTTT.

The chain joins TRBV18 to TRBJ1-4; a possible D gene is TRBD1 (6 bases). This CDR3 region has 15 residues. CDR1 is KGHSH, CDR2 LQKENI, per germline. V was trimmed by 6 bases and J by 6 bases, leaving 17 bases between them. DNA for the CDR3: TGTGCCAGCTCCGGAGGGGGGCCGACGTATGAAAAACTGTTTTTT. It is translated as CASSGGGPTYEKLFF.

This chain joins TRBV28 and TRBJ2-1, with 8 bases identical to TRBD2. The germline V gene encodes CDR1 MDHEN and CDR2 SYDVKM. The CDR3 is made up of 13 amino acids. After removal of 5 bases from V and 4 bases from J, the junction contained 1 base not matched to a gene. Here the CDR3 DNA reads TGTGCCAGCAGTAGCGGGGGATACAATGAGCAGTTCTTC. Protein product: CASSSGGYNEQFF.

V is TRBV7-8 and J is TRBJ1-5; D gene ambiguous. Germline CDR1 and CDR2: SGHVS and FQNEAQ. The CDR3 runs 16 residues. V lost 5 bases and J lost 1, with 15 bases in between. In nucleotides, the CDR3 is TGTGCCAGCAGCCCTGGCCCTATCAGAAGCAATCAGCCCCAGCATTTT. This codes for CASSPGPIRSNQPQHF.

This clonotype was recorded many times. This chain connects TRBV7-9 to TRBJ2-2, with a tentative D call TRBD2 (5 bases). Germline V lookup: CDR1 SEHNR, CDR2 FQNEAQ (reference sequence). V shed 5 bases and J shed 7 bases, with 11 bases lying between them. CDR3 size: 13 residues. CDR3 sequence reads: CASSDNEGGELFF. The CDR3 coding sequence is TGTGCCAGCAGCGACAACGAGGGCGGGGAGCTGTTTTTT.

V usage is TRBV6-6 and J usage is TRBJ2-7; D assignment may be TRBD1 or TRBD2 (5 bases each). Germline-derived CDR1 and CDR2 are MNHNY and SVGAGI (reference sequence). With 7 bases removed from V and 3 bases from J, the gap between germline ends came to 13 bases. The CDR3 consists of 13 residues. The CDR3 DNA reads as TGTGCCAGCACCCCGGGACGGAACTACGAGCAGTACTTC. Translating gives CASTPGRNYEQYF.

The V call is TRBV19, the J call TRBJ2-5; D perhaps matches TRBD1 (6 bases). The CDR3 loop spans 15 amino acids. The V and J ends lost 0 bases and 4 bases respectively, with 12 bases between them. The germline gives CDR1 LNHDA, CDR2 SQIVND (reference sequence). Written as DNA, the CDR3 is TGTGCCAGTAGTATAGATCGGATAGGGGGAGAGACCCAGTACTTC. Its protein product is CASSIDRIGGETQYF.